The TCR beta chain under discussion was sequenced for a study of a mutant IDH1 vaccine in newly diagnosed glioma. Study at large: Week 35 was safety follow-up visit V12; week 47 was end-of-study visit V13.

The V end lost 6 bases, the J end lost 4 bases, and 10 bases lay between the germline ends. The germline V gene has CDR1 SQVTM and CDR2 ANQGSEA. The CDR3 is made up of 12 amino acids. Regarding this clone: Its antigen is not known.

The study, taken as a whole, reports: Pseudoprogression appeared unlinked to shifts in leading peripheral T cell clonotypes.

Time point denoted: week 47, end of study. In the vaccine, a single dose held 300 ug of the mutant IDH1 20-mer peptide, along with topical imiquimod. The method was immunoSEQ multiplex PCR; TCRdb's version includes in-frame clones alone and lacks a portion of them. The table has tens of thousands of clones, around nine tenths seen once. The source was PBMCs, collected from a glioma patient whose treatment included an IDH1 peptide vaccine. The clonotype was recovered from a woman younger than 45 with glioma. The gene calls are TRBV29-1 and TRBJ1-3, with D unresolved. CDR3 residues: CSVQTLGNTIYF. The CDR3 DNA follows: TGCAGCGTCCAGACATTGGGAAACACCATATATTTT.